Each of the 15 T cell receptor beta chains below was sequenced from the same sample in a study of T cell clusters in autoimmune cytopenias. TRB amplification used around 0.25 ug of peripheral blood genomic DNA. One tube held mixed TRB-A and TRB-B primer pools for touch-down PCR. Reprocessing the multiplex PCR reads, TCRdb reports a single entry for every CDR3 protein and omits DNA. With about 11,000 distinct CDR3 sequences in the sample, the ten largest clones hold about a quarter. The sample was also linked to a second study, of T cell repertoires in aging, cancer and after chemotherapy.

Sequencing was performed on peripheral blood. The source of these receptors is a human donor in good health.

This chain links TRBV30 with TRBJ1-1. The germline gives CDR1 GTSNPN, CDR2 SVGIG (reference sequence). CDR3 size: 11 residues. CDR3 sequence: CAWKTGLEAFF.

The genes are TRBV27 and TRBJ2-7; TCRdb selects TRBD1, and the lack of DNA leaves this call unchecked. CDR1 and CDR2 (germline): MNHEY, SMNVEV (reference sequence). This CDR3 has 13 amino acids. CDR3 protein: CASSRDRKYEQYF.

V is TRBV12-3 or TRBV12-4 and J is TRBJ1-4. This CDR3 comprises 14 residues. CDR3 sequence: CASSLLDSGEKLFF.

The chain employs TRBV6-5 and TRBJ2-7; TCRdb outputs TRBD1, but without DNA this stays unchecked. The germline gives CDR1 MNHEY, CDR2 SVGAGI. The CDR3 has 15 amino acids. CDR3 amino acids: CASSETGIGSYEQYF.

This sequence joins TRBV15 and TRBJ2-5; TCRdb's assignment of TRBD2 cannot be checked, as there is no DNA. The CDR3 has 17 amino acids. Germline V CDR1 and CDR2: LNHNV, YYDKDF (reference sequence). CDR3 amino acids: CATSRARVAGPSETQYF.

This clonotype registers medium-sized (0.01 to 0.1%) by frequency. This CDR3 reads CASSTTSGAYNEQFF. J is TRBJ2-1 and V is TRBV19; as DNA is missing, the TRBD2 call by TCRdb cannot be tested. The CDR3 consists of 15 residues. In germline, CDR1 is LNHDA, CDR2 SQIVND (reference sequence).

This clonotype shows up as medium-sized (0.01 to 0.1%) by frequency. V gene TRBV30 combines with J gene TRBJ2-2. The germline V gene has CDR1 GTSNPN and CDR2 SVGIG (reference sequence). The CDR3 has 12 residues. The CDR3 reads CAWIGDTGELFF.

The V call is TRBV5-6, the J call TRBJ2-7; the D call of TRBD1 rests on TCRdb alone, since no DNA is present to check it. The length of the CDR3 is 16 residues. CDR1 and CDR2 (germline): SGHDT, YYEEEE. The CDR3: CASSLGQGQGSGEQYF. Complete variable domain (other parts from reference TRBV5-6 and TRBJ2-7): DAGVTQSPTHLIKTRGQQVTLRCSPKSGHDTVSWYQQALGQGPQFIFQYYEEEERQRGNFPDRFSGHQFPNYSSELNVNALLLGDSALYLCASSLGQGQGSGEQYFGPGTRLTVT.

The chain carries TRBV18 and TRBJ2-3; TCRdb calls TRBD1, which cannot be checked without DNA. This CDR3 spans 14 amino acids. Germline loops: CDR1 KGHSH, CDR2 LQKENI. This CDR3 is CASSPDRVADTQYF.

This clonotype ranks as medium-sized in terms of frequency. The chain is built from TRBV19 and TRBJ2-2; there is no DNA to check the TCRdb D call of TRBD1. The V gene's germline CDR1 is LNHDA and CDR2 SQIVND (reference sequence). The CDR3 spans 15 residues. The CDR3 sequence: CASSTTGSNTGELFF. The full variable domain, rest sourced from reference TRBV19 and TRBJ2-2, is DGGITQSPKYLFRKEGQNVTLSCEQNLNHDAMYWYRQDPGQGLRLIYYSQIVNDFQKGDIAEGYSVSREKKESFPLTVTSAQKNPTAFYLCASSTTGSNTGELFFGEGSRLTVL.

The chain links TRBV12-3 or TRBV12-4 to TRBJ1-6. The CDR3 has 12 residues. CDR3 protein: CASSFSNSPLHF.

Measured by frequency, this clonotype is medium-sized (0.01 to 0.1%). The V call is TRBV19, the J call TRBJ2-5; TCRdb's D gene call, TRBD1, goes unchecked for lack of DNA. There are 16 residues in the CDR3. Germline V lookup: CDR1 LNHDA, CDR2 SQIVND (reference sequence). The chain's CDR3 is CASSTLSTGGEETQYF.

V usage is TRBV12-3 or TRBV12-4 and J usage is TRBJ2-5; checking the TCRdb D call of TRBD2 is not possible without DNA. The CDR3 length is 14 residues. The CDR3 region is CASSSGLGQETQYF.

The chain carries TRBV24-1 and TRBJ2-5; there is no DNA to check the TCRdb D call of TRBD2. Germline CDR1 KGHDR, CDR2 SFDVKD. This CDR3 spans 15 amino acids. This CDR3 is CATSDLEGGQETQYF.

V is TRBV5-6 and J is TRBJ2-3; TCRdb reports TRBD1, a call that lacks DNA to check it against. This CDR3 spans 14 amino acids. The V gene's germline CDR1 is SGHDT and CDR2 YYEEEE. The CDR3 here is CASSSRTGRSAQYF.